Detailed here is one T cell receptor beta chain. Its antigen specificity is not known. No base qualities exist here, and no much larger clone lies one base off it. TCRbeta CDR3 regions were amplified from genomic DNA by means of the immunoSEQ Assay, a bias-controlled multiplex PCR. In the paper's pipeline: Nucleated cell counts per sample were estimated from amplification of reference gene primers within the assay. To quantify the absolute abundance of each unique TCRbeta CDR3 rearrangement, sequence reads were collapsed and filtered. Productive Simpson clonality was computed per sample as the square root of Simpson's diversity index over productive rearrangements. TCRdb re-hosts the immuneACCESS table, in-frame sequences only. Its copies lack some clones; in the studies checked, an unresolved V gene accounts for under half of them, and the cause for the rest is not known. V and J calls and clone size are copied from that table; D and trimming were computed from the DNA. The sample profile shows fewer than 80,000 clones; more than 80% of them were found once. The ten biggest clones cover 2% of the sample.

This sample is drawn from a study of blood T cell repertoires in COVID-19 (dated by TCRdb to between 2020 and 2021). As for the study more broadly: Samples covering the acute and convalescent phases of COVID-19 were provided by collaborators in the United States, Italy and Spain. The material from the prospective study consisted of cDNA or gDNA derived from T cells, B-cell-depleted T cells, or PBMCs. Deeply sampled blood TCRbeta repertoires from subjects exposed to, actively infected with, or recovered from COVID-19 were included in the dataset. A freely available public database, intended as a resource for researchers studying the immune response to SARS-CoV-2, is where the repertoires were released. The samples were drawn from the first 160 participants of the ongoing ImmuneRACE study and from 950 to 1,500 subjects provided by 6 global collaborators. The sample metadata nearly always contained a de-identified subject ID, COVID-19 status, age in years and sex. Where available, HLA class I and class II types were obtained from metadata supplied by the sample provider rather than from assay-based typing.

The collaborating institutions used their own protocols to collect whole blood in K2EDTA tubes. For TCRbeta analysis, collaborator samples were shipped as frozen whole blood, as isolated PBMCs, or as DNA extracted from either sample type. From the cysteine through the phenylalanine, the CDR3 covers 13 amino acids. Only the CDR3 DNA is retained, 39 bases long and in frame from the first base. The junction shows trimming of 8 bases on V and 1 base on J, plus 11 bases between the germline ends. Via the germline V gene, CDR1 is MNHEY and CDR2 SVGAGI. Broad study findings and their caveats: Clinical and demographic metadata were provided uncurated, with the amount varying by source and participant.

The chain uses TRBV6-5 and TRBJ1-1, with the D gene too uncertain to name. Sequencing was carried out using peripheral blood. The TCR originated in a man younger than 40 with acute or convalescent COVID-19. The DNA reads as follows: TGTGCCAGCCTCCTGGTCGGGAACACTGAAGCTTTCTTT. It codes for CASLLVGNTEAFF.